This is a list of T cell receptor beta chains from one sample in a study of T cell changes during pregnancy in multiple sclerosis. Data came from immunoSEQ multiplex PCR; TCRdb stores just in-frame clones and leaves some out. Of approximately 85,000 clones listed, approximately 91% are singletons. The specimen was peripheral blood, collected in the first trimester of pregnancy. These receptors were obtained from a female donor with multiple sclerosis, enrolled in a pregnancy study. The CDR3 runs from the conserved cysteine through the conserved F or W. Each record gives: V gene, J gene, D gene, clone size, CDR3 protein, CDR3 DNA. A D gene is named only where the DNA matches it firmly. Some rows mark clone size as missing; the rest say once, few, many or name a class of expanded clone.

>TRBV30|TRBJ2-1|TRBD1|-
CACLRGRSYNEQFF
TGTGCCTGTCTTAGGGGGCGGTCCTACAATGAGCAGTTCTTC
>TRBV28|TRBJ1-4|-|-
CASSLPTGLGEKLFF
TGTGCCAGCAGTTTACCCACAGGGCTTGGCGAAAAACTGTTTTTT
>TRBV6-6|TRBJ2-3|-|-
CASGPGTDTQYF
TGTGCCAGCGGGCCGGGGACAGATACGCAGTATTTT
>TRBV6-1|TRBJ2-3|-|-
CASRRADTQYF
TGTGCCAGCAGGAGGGCGGATACGCAGTATTTT
>TRBV5-1|TRBJ1-1|-|-
CASSGGLLTPTLRLAFF
TGCGCCAGCAGCGGAGGGCTCCTGACACCCACATTGCGGTTAGCTTTCTTT
>TRBV4-2|TRBJ1-1|TRBD1|-
CASSKAGTGNTEAFF
TGTGCCAGCAGCAAAGCCGGGACAGGGAACACTGAAGCTTTCTTT
>TRBV27|TRBJ2-3|-|once
CASSSADTDTQYF
TGTGCCAGCAGTTCAGCGGACACAGATACGCAGTATTTT
>TRBV19|TRBJ2-5|-|-
CASSDMGSGPETQYF
TGTGCCAGTAGCGACATGGGGAGTGGACCAGAGACCCAGTACTTC
>TRBV7-2|TRBJ2-3|TRBD2|-
CASSLHSGRSFTDTQYF
TGTGCCAGCAGCTTGCATAGCGGGCGGTCGTTCACAGATACGCAGTATTTT
>TRBV11-3|TRBJ2-7|TRBD1|-
CASSSTGGNYEQYF
TGTGCCAGCAGCTCGACAGGGGGCAATTACGAGCAGTACTTC
>TRBV25-1|TRBJ2-5|TRBD2|-
CASSDLAGGPQETQYF
TGTGCCAGCAGTGATCTAGCGGGAGGGCCCCAAGAGACCCAGTACTTC
>TRBV15|TRBJ1-5|-|-
CATSRVLKHQPQHF
TGTGCCACCAGCAGAGTGTTGAAGCATCAGCCCCAGCATTTT
>TRBV2|TRBJ2-5|-|-
CASRTPRVARETQYF
TGTGCCAGCAGGACCCCCAGGGTGGCTCGGGAGACCCAGTACTTC
>TRBV5-6|TRBJ1-4|-|once
CASSSTLAGNEKLFF
TGTGCCAGCAGCTCCACCCTCGCCGGGAATGAAAAACTGTTTTTT
>TRBV5-4|TRBJ1-1|TRBD1|-
CASSFLPGQGDTEAFF
TGTGCCAGCAGCTTTCTACCGGGACAGGGAGACACTGAAGCTTTCTTT
>TRBV7-9|TRBJ1-1|-|-
CASSFRASEAFF
TGTGCCAGCAGCTTCAGGGCATCTGAAGCTTTCTTT
>TRBV5-6|TRBJ2-7|TRBD1|-
CASSLTGVYEQYF
TGTGCCAGCAGCCTGACAGGGGTCTACGAGCAGTACTTC
>TRBV27|TRBJ2-7|TRBD2|-
CASSLGLAGRGEQYF
TGTGCCAGCAGTCTTGGACTAGCGGGAAGGGGCGAGCAGTACTTC
>TRBV19|TRBJ1-4|-|-
CASSPTGLGKLFF
TGTGCCAGTAGTCCTACAGGGTTGGGAAAACTGTTTTTT
>TRBV7-2|TRBJ2-1|TRBD1|-
CASSLVGTGFRNEQFF
TGTGCCAGCAGCTTAGTGGGGACAGGGTTTAGGAATGAGCAGTTCTTC
>TRBV27|TRBJ1-2|-|-
CASRKAGQIYGYTF
TGTGCCAGCAGGAAAGCCGGACAGATCTATGGCTACACCTTC
>TRBV5-4|TRBJ2-5|-|-
CASSLLGGGQETQYF
TGTGCCAGCAGCTTGCTCGGTGGCGGACAAGAGACCCAGTACTTC
>TRBV10-3|TRBJ2-1|TRBD2|-
CAISGGTINEQFF
TGTGCCATCAGCGGAGGGACTATCAATGAGCAGTTCTTC
>TRBV6-1|TRBJ2-7|TRBD2|-
CASKTSGRREDEQYF
TGTGCCAGCAAGACTAGCGGGAGGAGGGAAGACGAGCAGTACTTC
>TRBV2|TRBJ2-7|TRBD1|-
CASSRGQGNYEQYF
TGTGCCAGCAGTCGAGGACAGGGGAACTACGAGCAGTACTTC
>TRBV28|TRBJ1-6|TRBD1|few
CASSLFGTATSPLHF
TGTGCCAGCAGTTTATTCGGGACAGCCACATCACCCCTCCACTTT
>TRBV25-1|TRBJ1-2|TRBD1|-
CASSDRLGQEDGYTF
TGTGCCAGCAGTGACCGCCTAGGACAGGAGGATGGCTACACCTTC
>TRBV4-1|TRBJ2-5|-|-
CASSQGTTGLIQETQYF
TGCGCCAGCAGCCAAGGGACTACCGGATTAATACAAGAGACCCAGTACTTC
>TRBV7-7|TRBJ2-5|TRBD2|once
CASSLSAGGQETQYF
TGTGCTAGCAGCTTATCAGCGGGAGGCCAAGAGACCCAGTACTTC
>TRBV2|TRBJ1-6|TRBD1|-
CASRGGQAMRSPLHF
TGTGCCAGCAGAGGGGGACAGGCGATGCGTTCACCCCTCCACTTT
>TRBV9|TRBJ1-5|TRBD1|-
CASSEGQGFRQPQHF
TGTGCCAGCAGCGAAGGACAGGGATTTCGTCAGCCCCAGCATTTT
>TRBV5-4|TRBJ2-2|TRBD2|-
CASSSRVAGETGELFF
TGTGCCAGCAGCTCCCGGGTAGCGGGAGAGACCGGGGAGCTGTTTTTT
>TRBV30|TRBJ1-6|-|-
CAADRVNSPLHF
TGTGCCGCTGACCGGGTGAATTCACCCCTCCACTTT
>TRBV9|TRBJ2-3|-|-
CASSVGGQEDTQYF
TGTGCCAGCAGCGTAGGGGGGCAGGAAGATACGCAGTATTTT
>TRBV6-6|TRBJ2-2|-|-
CASSFDHSAGELFF
TGTGCCAGCAGTTTCGACCACAGTGCCGGGGAGCTGTTTTTT
>TRBV18|TRBJ2-7|TRBD2|-
CASSPGLHSYEQYF
TGTGCCAGCTCACCGGGACTACACTCCTACGAGCAGTACTTC
>TRBV13|TRBJ2-2|-|-
CASSTGTNTGELFF
TGTGCCAGCAGCACGGGGACTAACACCGGGGAGCTGTTTTTT
>TRBV28|TRBJ2-7|TRBD2|once
CASIDSGSYEQYF
TGTGCCAGCATCGATAGCGGGAGCTACGAGCAGTACTTC
>TRBV4-1|TRBJ1-5|-|-
CASSQGTTVNQPQHF
TGCGCCAGCAGCCAAGGAACGACAGTCAATCAGCCCCAGCATTTT
>TRBV29-1|TRBJ1-1|-|few
CSVGVGGDGNTEAFF
TGCAGCGTTGGGGTAGGGGGGGACGGGAACACTGAAGCTTTCTTT
>TRBV11-3|TRBJ1-2|TRBD1|-
CASSLPGTGHLGYTF
TGTGCCAGCAGCTTGCCCGGGACAGGGCACCTTGGCTACACCTTC
>TRBV28|TRBJ2-7|-|-
CASSLVGVRYEQYF
TGTGCCAGCAGTTTAGTGGGAGTTAGGTACGAGCAGTACTTC
>TRBV15|TRBJ2-5|TRBD2|-
CATSRDRTSGRARRTQYF
TGTGCCACCAGCAGAGATAGGACTAGCGGGAGGGCCCGGAGGACCCAGTACTTC
>TRBV5-1|TRBJ2-7|-|-
CASSLDPSSMGRGYEQYF
TGCGCCAGCAGCTTGGATCCTTCTTCGATGGGGCGGGGCTACGAGCAGTACTTC
>TRBV5-1|TRBJ2-1|-|-
CASSSPLDFSYNEQFF
TGCGCCAGCAGCTCGCCCCTAGACTTCTCCTACAATGAGCAGTTCTTC
>TRBV11-1|TRBJ2-2|TRBD2|-
CASSLLLAGAGELFF
TGTGCCAGCAGCTTATTACTAGCGGGGGCCGGGGAGCTGTTTTTT